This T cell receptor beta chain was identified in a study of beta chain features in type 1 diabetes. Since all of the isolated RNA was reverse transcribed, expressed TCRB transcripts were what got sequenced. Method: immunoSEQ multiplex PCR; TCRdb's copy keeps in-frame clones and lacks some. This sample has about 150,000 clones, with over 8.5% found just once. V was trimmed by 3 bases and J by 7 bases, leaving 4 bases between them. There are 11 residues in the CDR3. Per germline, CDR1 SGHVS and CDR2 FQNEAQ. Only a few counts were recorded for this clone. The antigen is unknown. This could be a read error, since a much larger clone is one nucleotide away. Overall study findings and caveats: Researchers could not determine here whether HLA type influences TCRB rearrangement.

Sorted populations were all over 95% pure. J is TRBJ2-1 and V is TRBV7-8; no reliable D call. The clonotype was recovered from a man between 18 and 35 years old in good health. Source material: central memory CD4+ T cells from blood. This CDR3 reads CASSLRNEQFF. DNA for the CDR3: TGTGCCAGCAGCTTGAGAAATGAGCAGTTCTTC.